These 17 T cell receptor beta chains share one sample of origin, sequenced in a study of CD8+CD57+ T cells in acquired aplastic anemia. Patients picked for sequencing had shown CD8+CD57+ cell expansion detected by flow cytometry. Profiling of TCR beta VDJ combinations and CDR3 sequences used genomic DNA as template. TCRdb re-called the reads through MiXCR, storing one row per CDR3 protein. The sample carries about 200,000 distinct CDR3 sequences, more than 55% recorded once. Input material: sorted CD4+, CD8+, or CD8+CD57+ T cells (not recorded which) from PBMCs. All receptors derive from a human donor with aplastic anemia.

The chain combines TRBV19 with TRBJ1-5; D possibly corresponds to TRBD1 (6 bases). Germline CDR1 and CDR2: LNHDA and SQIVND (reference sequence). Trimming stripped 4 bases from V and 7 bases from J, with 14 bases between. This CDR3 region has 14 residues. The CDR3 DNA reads TGTGCCAGTAGTACTCAGGGGTCAGGGCAGCCCCAGCATTTT. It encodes CASSTQGSGQPQHF.

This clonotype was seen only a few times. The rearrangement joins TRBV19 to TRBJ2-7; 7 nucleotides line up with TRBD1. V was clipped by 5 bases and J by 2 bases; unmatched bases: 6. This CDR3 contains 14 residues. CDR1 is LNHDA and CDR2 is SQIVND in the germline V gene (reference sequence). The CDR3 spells CASSPRQGPYEQYF. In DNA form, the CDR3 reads TGTGCCAGTAGTCCAAGACAGGGACCCTACGAGCAGTACTTC.

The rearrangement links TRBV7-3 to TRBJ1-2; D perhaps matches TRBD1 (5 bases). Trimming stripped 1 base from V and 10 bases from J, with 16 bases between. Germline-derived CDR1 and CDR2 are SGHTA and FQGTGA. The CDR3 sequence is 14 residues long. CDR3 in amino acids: CASSLIPGKGHYTF. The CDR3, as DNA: TGTGCCAGCAGCTTAATTCCGGGCAAGGGGCACTACACCTTC.

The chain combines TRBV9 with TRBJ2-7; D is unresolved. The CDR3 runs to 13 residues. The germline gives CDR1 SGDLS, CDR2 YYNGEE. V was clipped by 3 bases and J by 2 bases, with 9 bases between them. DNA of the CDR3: TGTGCCAGCAGCGCTACACCAACCTACGAGCAGTACTTC. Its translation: CASSATPTYEQYF.

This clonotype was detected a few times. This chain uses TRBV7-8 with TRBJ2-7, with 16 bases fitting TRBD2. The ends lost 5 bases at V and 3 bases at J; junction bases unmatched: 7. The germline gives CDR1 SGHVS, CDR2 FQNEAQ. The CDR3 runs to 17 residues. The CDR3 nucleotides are TGTGCCAGCAGCCTTGGGGGACTAGCGGGAGGGGGCTACGAGCAGTACTTC. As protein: CASSLGGLAGGGYEQYF.

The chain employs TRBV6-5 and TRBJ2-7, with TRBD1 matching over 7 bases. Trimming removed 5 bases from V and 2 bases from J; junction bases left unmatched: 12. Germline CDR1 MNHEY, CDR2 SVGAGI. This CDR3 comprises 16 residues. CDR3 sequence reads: CASSEAYRDRTYEQYF. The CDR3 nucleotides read TGTGCCAGCAGTGAAGCTTACCGGGACAGAACCTACGAGCAGTACTTC.

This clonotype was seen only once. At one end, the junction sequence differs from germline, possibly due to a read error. The CDR3 DNA follows: TGTGCCAGCAGCTTAGGGGGACAGGGGTTAAACACCGGGGAGTTGTTTTTT. Protein product: CASSLGGQGLNTGELFF. The chain combines TRBV7-3 with TRBJ2-2; 10 bases fit TRBD1. Germline values: CDR1 SGHTA, CDR2 FQGTGA. The CDR3 has 17 amino acids.

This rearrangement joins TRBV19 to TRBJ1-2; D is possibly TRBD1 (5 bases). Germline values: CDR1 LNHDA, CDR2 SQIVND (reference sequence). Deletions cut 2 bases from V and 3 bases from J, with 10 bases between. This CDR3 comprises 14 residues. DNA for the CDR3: TGTGCCAGTAGTATAAGAGGGGACGACTATGGCTACACCTTC. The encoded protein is CASSIRGDDYGYTF.

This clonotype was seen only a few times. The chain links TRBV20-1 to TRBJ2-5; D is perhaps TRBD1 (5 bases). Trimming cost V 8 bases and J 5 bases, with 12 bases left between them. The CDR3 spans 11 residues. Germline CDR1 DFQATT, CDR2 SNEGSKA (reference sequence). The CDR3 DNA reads TGCAGTCCTGGTGGGGCTGAGACCCAGTACTTC. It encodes CSPGGAETQYF.

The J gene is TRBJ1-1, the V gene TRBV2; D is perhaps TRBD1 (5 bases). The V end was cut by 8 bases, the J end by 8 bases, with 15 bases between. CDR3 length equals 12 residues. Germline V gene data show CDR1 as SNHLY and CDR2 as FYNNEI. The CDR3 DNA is TGTGCCAGCCTAAGGGACCTGAGCGAAGCTTTCTTT. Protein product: CASLRDLSEAFF. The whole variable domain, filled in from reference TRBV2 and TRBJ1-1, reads EPEVTQTPSHQVTQMGQEVILRCVPISNHLYFYWYRQILGQKVEFLVSFYNNEISEKSEIFDDQFSVERPDGSNFTLKIRSTKLEDSAMYFCASLRDLSEAFFGQGTRLTVV.

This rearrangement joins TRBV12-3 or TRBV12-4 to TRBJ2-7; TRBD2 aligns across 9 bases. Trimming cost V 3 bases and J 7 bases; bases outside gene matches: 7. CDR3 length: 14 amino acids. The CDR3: CASSFSGRVGEQYF. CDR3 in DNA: TGTGCCAGCAGTTTTAGCGGGAGAGTGGGTGAGCAGTACTTC.

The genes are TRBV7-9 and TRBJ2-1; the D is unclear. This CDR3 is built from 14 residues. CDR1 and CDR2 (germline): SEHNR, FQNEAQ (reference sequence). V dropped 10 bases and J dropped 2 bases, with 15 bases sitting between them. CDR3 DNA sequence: TGTGCCATCGAGTCCCGGGCTCCCTACAATGAGCAGTTCTTC. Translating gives CAIESRAPYNEQFF.

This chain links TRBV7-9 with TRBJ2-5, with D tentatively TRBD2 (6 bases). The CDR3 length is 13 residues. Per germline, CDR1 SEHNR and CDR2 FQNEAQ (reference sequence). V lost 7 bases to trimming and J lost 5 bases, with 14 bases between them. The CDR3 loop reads CASKETSAETQYF. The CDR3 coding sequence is TGTGCCAGCAAAGAGACTAGTGCGGAGACCCAGTACTTC.

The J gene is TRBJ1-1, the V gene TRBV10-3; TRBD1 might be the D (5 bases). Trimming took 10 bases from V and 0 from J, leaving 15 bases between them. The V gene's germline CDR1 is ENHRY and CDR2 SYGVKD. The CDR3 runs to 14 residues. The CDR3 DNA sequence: TGTGCCAGCAAAACGGGGGGGGTGAACACTGAAGCTTTCTTT. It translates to CASKTGGVNTEAFF.

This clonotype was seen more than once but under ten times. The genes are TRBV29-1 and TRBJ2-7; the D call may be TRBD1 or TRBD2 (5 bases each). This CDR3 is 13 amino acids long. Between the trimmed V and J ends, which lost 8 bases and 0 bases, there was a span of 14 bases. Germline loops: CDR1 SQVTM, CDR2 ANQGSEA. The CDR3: CSPGTVPSYEQYF. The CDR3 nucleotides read TGCAGCCCGGGGACCGTTCCCTCCTACGAGCAGTACTTC.

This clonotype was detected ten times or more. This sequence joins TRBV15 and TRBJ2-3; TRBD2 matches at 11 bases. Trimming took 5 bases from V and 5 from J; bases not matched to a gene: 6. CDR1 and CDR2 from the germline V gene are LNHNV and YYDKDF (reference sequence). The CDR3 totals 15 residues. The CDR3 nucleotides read TGTGCCACCAGCTCCGGGCTAGCGGGGGGAGATACGCAGTATTTT. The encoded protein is CATSSGLAGGDTQYF.

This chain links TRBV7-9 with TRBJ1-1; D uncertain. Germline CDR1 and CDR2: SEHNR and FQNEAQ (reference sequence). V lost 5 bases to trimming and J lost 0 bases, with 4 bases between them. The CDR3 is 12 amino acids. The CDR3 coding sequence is TGTGCCAGCAGCCCTCTGAACACTGAAGCTTTCTTT. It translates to CASSPLNTEAFF.